A single sample is the source of the 2 T cell receptor beta chains below, sequenced in a study of T-cell memory formation after mild COVID-19. TCRdb re-analysed the 5' RACE reads in MiXCR, keeping a single row per CDR3 protein. The sample lists 400,000 to 500,000 distinct CDR3 sequences, 20% occurring once. Specimen: PBMCs or a T cell subset sorted from them (not recorded which). These receptors were taken from an adult woman who had mild COVID-19 (a few samples of this study predate the infection). Cell type and time point are not known.

This clonotype has only a few counts. This chain links TRBV5-5 with TRBJ1-5; D is perhaps TRBD1 (5 bases). Germline assignment: CDR1 SGHKS and CDR2 YYEKEE (reference sequence). The CDR3 consists of 14 residues. Trimming took 3 bases from V and 5 from J, leaving 12 bases between them. The CDR3 nucleotides read TGTGCCAGCAGCTGGGGACGGCGGGATCAGCCCCAGCATTTT. It yields the protein CASSWGRRDQPQHF.

This chain joins TRBV6-2 or TRBV6-3 and TRBJ1-1, with a weak D call TRBD1 (5 bases). CDR3 size: 12 residues. V was clipped by 4 bases and J by 8 bases, with 11 bases between them. Per the germline V gene, CDR1 is MNHEY and CDR2 is SVGEGT. In nucleotides, the CDR3 is TGTGCCAGCAGTTGGGGCGGCTCCGAAGCTTTCTTT. This translates into CASSWGGSEAFF.